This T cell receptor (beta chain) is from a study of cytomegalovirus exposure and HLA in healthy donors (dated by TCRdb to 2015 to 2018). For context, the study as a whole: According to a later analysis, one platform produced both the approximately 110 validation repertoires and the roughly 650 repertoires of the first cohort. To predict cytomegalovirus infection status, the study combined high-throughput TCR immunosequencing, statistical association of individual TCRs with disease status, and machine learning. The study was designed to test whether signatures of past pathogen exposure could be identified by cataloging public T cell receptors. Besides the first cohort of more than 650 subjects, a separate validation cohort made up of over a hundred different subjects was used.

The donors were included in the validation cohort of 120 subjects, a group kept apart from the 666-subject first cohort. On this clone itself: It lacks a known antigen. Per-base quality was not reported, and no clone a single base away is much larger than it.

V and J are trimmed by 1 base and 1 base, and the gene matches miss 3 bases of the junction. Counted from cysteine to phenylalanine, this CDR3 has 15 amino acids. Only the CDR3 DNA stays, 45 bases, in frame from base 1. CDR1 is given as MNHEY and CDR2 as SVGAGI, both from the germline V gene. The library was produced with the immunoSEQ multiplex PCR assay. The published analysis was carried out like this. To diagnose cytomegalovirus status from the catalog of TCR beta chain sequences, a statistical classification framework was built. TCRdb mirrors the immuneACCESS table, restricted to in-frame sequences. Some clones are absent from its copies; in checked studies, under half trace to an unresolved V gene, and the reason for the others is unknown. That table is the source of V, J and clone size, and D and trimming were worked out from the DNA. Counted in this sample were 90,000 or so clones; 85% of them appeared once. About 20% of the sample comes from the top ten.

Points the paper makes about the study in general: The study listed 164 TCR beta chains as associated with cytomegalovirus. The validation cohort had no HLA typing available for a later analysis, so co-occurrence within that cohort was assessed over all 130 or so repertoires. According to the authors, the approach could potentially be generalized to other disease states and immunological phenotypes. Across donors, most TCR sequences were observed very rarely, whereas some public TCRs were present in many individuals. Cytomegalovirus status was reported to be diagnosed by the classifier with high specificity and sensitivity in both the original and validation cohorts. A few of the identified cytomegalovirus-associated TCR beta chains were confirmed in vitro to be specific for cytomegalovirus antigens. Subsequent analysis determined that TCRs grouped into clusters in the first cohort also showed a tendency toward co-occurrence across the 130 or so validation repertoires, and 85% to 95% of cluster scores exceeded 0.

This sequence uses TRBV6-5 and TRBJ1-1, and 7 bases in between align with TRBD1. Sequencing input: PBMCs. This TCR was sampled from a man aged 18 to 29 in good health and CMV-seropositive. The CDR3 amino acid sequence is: CASSYYRGGNTEAFF. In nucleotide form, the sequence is TGTGCCAGCAGTTACTACAGGGGCGGGAACACTGAAGCTTTCTTT.